One sample yielded the 27 T cell receptor beta chains listed below, sequenced in a study of blood T cell repertoires in COVID-19. Using immunoSEQ multiplex PCR, the repertoire was profiled, and TCRdb retains in-frame clones only, with some absent. Of a few hundred thousand clones listed, around nine tenths are singletons. Sample: PBMCs or T cells enriched from blood (not recorded which). The receptor set was obtained from a woman in her sixties or seventies who had recovered from COVID-19.

The V call is TRBV30, the J call TRBJ2-3; 10 positions agree with TRBD1. Germline CDR1 reads GTSNPN; CDR2 reads SVGIG (reference sequence). Unmatched junction bases numbered 5, after V lost 2 bases and J lost 3 bases. CDR3 size: 15 residues. The CDR3 DNA reads as TGTGCCTGGAGTAAACGACAGGGGGCAACAGATACGCAGTATTTT. This translates into CAWSKRQGATDTQYF.

This chain joins TRBV28 and TRBJ1-4, with a possible D match to TRBD1 (6 bases). The CDR3 totals 14 residues. Germline CDR1 and CDR2: MDHEN and SYDVKM. Trimming pared 8 bases from V and 4 bases from J, leaving 14 bases between. The DNA for the CDR3 is TGTGCCAGCTCCCCAGGGGCAAATAATGAAAAACTGTTTTTT. Translation: CASSPGANNEKLFF. Filled out from reference TRBV28 and TRBJ1-4, the complete variable domain reads DVKVTQSSRYLVKRTGEKVFLECVQDMDHENMFWYRQDPGLGLRLIYFSYDVKMKEKGDIPEGYSVSREKKERFSLILESASTNQTSMYLCASSPGANNEKLFFGSGTQLSVL.

This clone was counted once. This chain connects TRBV5-1 to TRBJ2-5; 7 nucleotides agree with TRBD1. The ends lost 3 bases at V and 2 bases at J; junction bases unmatched: 4. Germline CDR1 and CDR2: SGHRS and YFSETQ. This CDR3 has 14 amino acids. As DNA, the CDR3 is TGCGCCAGCAGCTCTGGGACAGAACAAGAGACCCAGTACTTC. It codes for CASSSGTEQETQYF.

J is TRBJ2-7 and V is TRBV19; D call uncertain. Germline CDR1 LNHDA, CDR2 SQIVND (reference sequence). This CDR3 contains 10 residues. Trimming pared 8 bases from V and 2 bases from J, leaving 4 bases between. For the CDR3, the DNA is TGTGCCAGTGGGCCCTACGAGCAGTACTTC. It is translated as CASGPYEQYF.

This clone was seen more than once but under ten times. This chain connects TRBV4-2 to TRBJ2-5; D unresolved. Between the trimmed V and J ends, which lost 0 bases and 1 base, there was a span of 9 bases. This CDR3 is 15 amino acids long. Per germline, CDR1 LGHNA and CDR2 YNFKEQ. CDR3 nucleotide sequence: TGTGCCAGCAGCCAAGACCGCCCGGGCCAAGAGACCCAGTACTTC. It translates to CASSQDRPGQETQYF.

This chain uses TRBV28 with TRBJ1-2, with D perhaps TRBD1 (5 bases). Germline values: CDR1 MDHEN, CDR2 SYDVKM. The CDR3 spans 13 residues. V was clipped by 7 bases and J by 8 bases, with 17 bases between them. The CDR3 bases are TGTGCCAGCACCTACCGGAGTTCAGGGGGCTACACCTTC. This sequence encodes CASTYRSSGGYTF.

The rearrangement uses TRBV5-6 and TRBJ1-1; no reliable D call. Trimming removed 2 bases at V and 0 bases at J, with 5 bases between. This CDR3 comprises 13 residues. The V gene's germline CDR1 is SGHDT and CDR2 YYEEEE. CDR3 coding DNA: TGTGCCAGCAGCTTCCAGGTGAACACTGAAGCTTTCTTT. Protein product: CASSFQVNTEAFF.

CDR3 region: CASSVALAGSTGELFF. CDR3 DNA sequence: TGTGCCAGCAGCGTAGCTCTCGCGGGGTCCACCGGGGAGCTGTTTTTT. V is TRBV9 and J is TRBJ2-2; D is possibly TRBD2 (6 bases). CDR1 is SGDLS, CDR2 YYNGEE, per germline. This CDR3 is built from 16 residues. The V end lost 0 bases, the J end lost 4 bases, and 13 bases lay between the germline ends.

The chain carries TRBV7-2 and TRBJ1-2, with D hard to call. CDR1 is SGHTA and CDR2 is FQGNSA in the germline V gene. The CDR3 contains 14 residues. Deletions cut 5 bases from V and 7 bases from J, with 17 bases between. This CDR3 reads CASSAGGVGAGYTF. CDR3 DNA sequence: TGTGCCAGCAGCGCCGGCGGGGTCGGCGCTGGCTACACCTTC.

The chain joins TRBV28 to TRBJ1-5; D remains ambiguous. The germline gives CDR1 MDHEN, CDR2 SYDVKM. Trimming cost V 8 bases and J 5 bases, with 22 bases left between them. The CDR3 has 16 residues. The CDR3 nucleotides read TGTGCCAGCCACTCAGGTGCAGTCGGGGAAGATCAGCCCCAGCATTTT. It yields the protein CASHSGAVGEDQPQHF.

This chain links TRBV28 with TRBJ2-5; unclear D gene. CDR3 size: 12 residues. Trimming stripped 5 bases from V and 6 bases from J, with 10 bases between. Germline V gene sequence: CDR1 MDHEN, CDR2 SYDVKM. CDR3 DNA sequence: TGTGCCAGCAGTGGCCCGTGGCAGACCCAGTACTTC. The encoded protein is CASSGPWQTQYF.

This chain joins TRBV5-3 and TRBJ1-5, with a weak D call TRBD1 (6 bases). TRBV5-3 is assigned to the ORF class and has an uncertain function. Trimming took 7 bases from V and 2 from J, leaving 10 bases between them. CDR3 length: 13 amino acids. The DNA of the CDR3 is TGTGCCAGAGAGACAGGTTGCAATCAGCCCCAGCATTTT. Amino acid sequence: CARETGCNQPQHF.

The chain couples TRBV5-1 to TRBJ1-4; 9 positions agree with TRBD1. Trimming removed 4 bases from V and 8 bases from J; junction bases left unmatched: 6. Germline assignment: CDR1 SGHRS and CDR2 YFSETQ. The CDR3 runs 14 residues. CDR3 in DNA: TGCGCCAGCAGCGCACAGGGGGCTGAGGAAAAACTGTTTTTT. Translated, it gives CASSAQGAEEKLFF.

This chain links TRBV19 with TRBJ2-1; 8 bases agree with TRBD2. J was trimmed by 12 bases and V by 6 bases; bases with no gene match: 16. CDR1 is LNHDA, CDR2 SQIVND, per germline (reference sequence). There are 15 residues in the CDR3. CDR3 loop: CASSPTSGQLNGQFF. CDR3 nucleotide sequence: TGTGCCAGTAGCCCTACTAGCGGCCAACTAAACGGGCAGTTCTTC. Combining the CDR3 with reference TRBV19 and TRBJ2-1 gives the whole variable domain DGGITQSPKYLFRKEGQNVTLSCEQNLNHDAMYWYRQDPGQGLRLIYYSQIVNDFQKGDIAEGYSVSREKKESFPLTVTSAQKNPTAFYLCASSPTSGQLNGQFFGPGTRLTVL.

The chain uses TRBV18 and TRBJ1-2, with 7 bases fitting TRBD1. V dropped 3 bases and J dropped 6; count of bases not matched to a gene: 7. CDR1 and CDR2 (germline): KGHSH, LQKENI. CDR3 size: 14 residues. The DNA of the CDR3 is TGTGCCAGCTCACCTCTCCCGACAGGGAATGGCTACACCTTC. Its protein product is CASSPLPTGNGYTF.

J is TRBJ1-6 and V is TRBV14; no clear D. V lost 1 base and J 0 bases, leaving 10 bases between the germline ends. The CDR3 sequence is 17 residues long. Per the germline V gene, CDR1 is SGHDN and CDR2 is FVKESK. In nucleotides, the CDR3 is TGTGCCAGCAGCCAAGTAGAGGGAAGCTCCTATAATTCACCCCTCCACTTT. It codes for CASSQVEGSSYNSPLHF.

The chain uses TRBV29-1 and TRBJ1-1; 8 positions agree with TRBD1. V shed 8 bases, J shed 1 base, and the junction held 6 bases outside the gene matches. The CDR3 length is 13 residues. The V gene's germline CDR1 is SQVTM and CDR2 ANQGSEA. The CDR3 sequence is CSTKGQANTEAFF. The CDR3 nucleotides read TGCAGCACCAAGGGACAGGCGAACACTGAAGCTTTCTTT.

The chain recombines TRBV19 with TRBJ1-2; 8 nucleotides line up with TRBD1. V was pared by 7 bases and J by 5 bases, with 9 bases of the junction left unmatched. The CDR3 spans 14 residues. Germline V gene data show CDR1 as LNHDA and CDR2 as SQIVND (reference sequence). CDR3 DNA sequence: TGTGCCAGTAATAGTGGACAGGGAAAATATGGCTACACCTTC. This codes for CASNSGQGKYGYTF.

The chain employs TRBV28 and TRBJ1-2, with 9 bases that match TRBD1. The CDR3 is made up of 13 amino acids. Trimming removed 6 bases from V and 4 bases from J; junction bases left unmatched: 3. Germline V gives CDR1 MDHEN, CDR2 SYDVKM. The CDR3 spells CASRPTGGYGYTF. Written as DNA, the CDR3 is TGTGCCAGCAGACCGACAGGGGGCTATGGCTACACCTTC.

The CDR3 spells CASSRSYAGPSTGEQFF. CDR3 sequence (DNA): TGCGCCAGCAGCCGATCTTACGCGGGACCCTCCACCGGTGAGCAGTTCTTC. The V gene is TRBV5-1, the J gene TRBJ2-1; D may be TRBD2 (6 bases). The germline gives CDR1 SGHRS, CDR2 YFSETQ. The CDR3 length is 17 residues. Trimming shortened V by 4 bases and J by 9 bases, and 26 bases separated the two germline ends. Based on the CDR3 plus reference TRBV5-1 and TRBJ2-1, the full variable domain is KAGVTQTPRYLIKTRGQQVTLSCSPISGHRSVSWYQQTPGQGLQFLFEYFSETQRNKGNFPGRFSGRQFSNSRSEMNVSTLELGDSALYLCASSRSYAGPSTGEQFFGPGTRLTVL.

The rearrangement joins TRBV28 to TRBJ1-5; D gene uncertain. The germline V and J ends were trimmed by 6 bases and 9 bases, with 18 bases remaining between them. The CDR3 sequence is 14 residues long. Germline CDR1 and CDR2: MDHEN and SYDVKM. The CDR3 DNA sequence: TGTGCCAGCAGGCGAAGTCCCCAGCGGGGGCCCCAGCATTTT. Protein sequence: CASRRSPQRGPQHF.

A single count supports this clone. The rearrangement joins TRBV11-3 to TRBJ1-3; D might be TRBD1 (6 bases). Germline CDR1 and CDR2: SGHNT and YENEEA. CDR3 size: 14 residues. Trimming took off 5 bases at V and 6 bases at J, with 14 bases between the two ends. The DNA for the CDR3 is TGTGCCAGCAGCATCTGGACAGAGAAAAACACCATATATTTT. Amino acid sequence: CASSIWTEKNTIYF.

The genes are TRBV19 and TRBJ2-1; D is possibly TRBD2 (6 bases). The CDR3 has 14 amino acids. Germline loops: CDR1 LNHDA, CDR2 SQIVND (reference sequence). Trimming pared 4 bases from V and 7 bases from J, leaving 14 bases between. Here the CDR3 reads CASSTRDRGNEQFF. CDR3 nucleotides: TGTGCCAGTAGTACCCGGGACCGGGGGAATGAGCAGTTCTTC. The full variable domain, in which reference TRBV19 and TRBJ2-1 provide the parts outside the CDR3, is DGGITQSPKYLFRKEGQNVTLSCEQNLNHDAMYWYRQDPGQGLRLIYYSQIVNDFQKGDIAEGYSVSREKKESFPLTVTSAQKNPTAFYLCASSTRDRGNEQFFGPGTRLTVL.

This rearrangement joins TRBV9 to TRBJ1-5; TRBD1 is a possible D gene (5 bases). V lost 0 bases and J lost 2, with 6 bases in between. Germline loops: CDR1 SGDLS, CDR2 YYNGEE. The CDR3 is made up of 14 amino acids. The chain's CDR3 is CASSVGGGNQPQHF. DNA for the CDR3: TGTGCCAGCAGCGTAGGGGGGGGCAATCAGCCCCAGCATTTT.

The V and J genes are TRBV7-3 and TRBJ1-1; TRBD1 agrees at 7 bases. The V gene's germline CDR1 is SGHTA and CDR2 FQGTGA. The CDR3 loop spans 15 amino acids. Unmatched junction bases numbered 7, after V lost 3 bases and J lost 3 bases. The CDR3 sequence is CASSLNTGVDTEAFF. Written as DNA, the CDR3 is TGTGCCAGCAGCTTGAACACAGGGGTGGACACTGAAGCTTTCTTT.

The rearrangement links TRBV18 to TRBJ1-5; 9 nucleotides align to TRBD1. The CDR3 is 15 residues long. Germline V gives CDR1 KGHSH, CDR2 LQKENI. V shed 6 bases, J shed 5 bases, and the junction held 8 bases outside the gene matches. CDR3 in DNA: TGTGCCAGCTCGCTTACAGGGGGCGAGGATCAGCCCCAGCATTTT. Its protein product is CASSLTGGEDQPQHF. Using reference TRBV18 and TRBJ1-5 for the parts outside the CDR3, the full variable domain is NAGVMQNPRHLVRRRGQEARLRCSPMKGHSHVYWYRQLPEEGLKFMVYLQKENIIDESGMPKERFSAEFPKEGPSILRIQQVVRGDSAAYFCASSLTGGEDQPQHFGDGTRLSIL.

The V and J genes are TRBV28 and TRBJ1-5; 7 bases are shared with TRBD1. This CDR3 comprises 14 residues. Germline CDR1 reads MDHEN; CDR2 reads SYDVKM. V lost 6 bases, J lost 4 bases, and 6 bases stayed unmatched. CDR3 nucleotide sequence: TGTGCCAGCAGCATCGACAGGGAGAATCAGCCCCAGCATTTT. As protein: CASSIDRENQPQHF.